What follows are 29 T cell receptor beta chains derived from one specimen sequenced in a study of shared T cell receptors in the human thymus. Profiling relied on immunoSEQ multiplex PCR, and the TCRdb table lists in-frame clones only, not all of them. Among more than 550,000 clones listed, approximately 85% were seen once. These data were also filed under a second study, of human thymus T cells.

What was sequenced was thymocytes. These receptors came from a girl in the first two years of life with a congenital heart defect.

The chain couples TRBV19 to TRBJ1-1, with 7 bases fitting TRBD1. V was pared by 5 bases and J by 8 bases, with 17 bases of the junction left unmatched. The CDR3 extends over 16 amino acids. Germline lookup yields CDR1 LNHDA and CDR2 SQIVND (reference sequence). CDR3 loop: CASSPMRLTGYGEAFF. Written as DNA, the CDR3 is TGTGCCAGTAGTCCTATGCGATTGACAGGGTACGGAGAAGCTTTCTTT.

This chain uses TRBV10-3 with TRBJ1-5; no firm D call. V shed 6 bases and J shed 4 bases, with 7 bases lying between them. The CDR3 runs to 12 residues. Per the germline V gene, CDR1 is ENHRY and CDR2 is SYGVKD. As DNA, the CDR3 is TGTGCCATCAGGGCACCAAATCAGCCCCAGCATTTT. Translated: CAIRAPNQPQHF.

The V call is TRBV15, the J call TRBJ1-5; perhaps TRBD1 as D (6 bases). Trimming took off 0 bases at V and 3 bases at J, with 15 bases between the two ends. Germline V gene lookup returns CDR1 LNHNV and CDR2 YYDKDF (reference sequence). The CDR3 spans 17 residues. This CDR3 reads CATSRDAHRANNQPQHF. CDR3 in DNA: TGTGCCACCAGCAGAGATGCTCACAGGGCTAACAATCAGCCCCAGCATTTT.

The J gene is TRBJ1-1, the V gene TRBV28; maybe TRBD1 (5 bases). The V end was cut by 6 bases, the J end by 1 base, with 15 bases between. The germline V gene has CDR1 MDHEN and CDR2 SYDVKM. The CDR3 consists of 15 residues. The CDR3 loop reads CASSSGGPGNTEAFF. The CDR3 DNA reads TGTGCCAGCAGCTCCGGGGGACCAGGGAACACTGAAGCTTTCTTT.

To note about this clone: This sample includes further DNA sequences coding for the same CDR3. This chain uses TRBV7-8 with TRBJ2-3, with D hard to call. V was clipped by 2 bases and J by 4 bases, with 10 bases between them. This CDR3 region has 14 residues. Germline V CDR1 and CDR2: SGHVS, FQNEAQ. The CDR3 sequence is CASSLRGGADTQYF. As DNA, the CDR3 is TGTGCCAGCAGCTTACGAGGTGGAGCAGATACGCAGTATTTT.

The rearrangement uses TRBV7-9 and TRBJ2-1, with TRBD2 matching over 10 bases. The trim removed 7 bases at V and 7 bases at J, leaving 7 bases unmatched. Germline loops: CDR1 SEHNR, CDR2 FQNEAQ (reference sequence). The CDR3 runs 14 residues. This CDR3 reads CASTGTSGTNEQFF. In DNA, the CDR3 is TGTGCCAGCACAGGAACTAGCGGGACTAATGAGCAGTTCTTC.

In this sample, this clone turned up once. The CDR3 end shows no conserved phenylalanine or tryptophan, and so a read error is likely. The DNA is left out, because the CDR3 cannot be placed on it with certainty; the CDR3 is given as TCRdb lists it. This sequence joins TRBV10-1 and TRBJ2-7; TRBD1, as called in the table, went unchecked against the DNA. From its first to its last residue, the CDR3 has 10 amino acids. Germline V gives CDR1 WNHNN, CDR2 SYGVQD (reference sequence). This CDR3 reads CASSESSRTD.

In its sample, this clone was seen once. The rearrangement joins TRBV18 to TRBJ2-7, with a tentative D call TRBD2 (6 bases). The CDR3 has 15 residues. The germline gives CDR1 KGHSH, CDR2 LQKENI. V was trimmed by 0 bases and J by 0 bases, leaving 9 bases between them. CDR3 sequence reads: CASSPPGLSSYEQYF. The CDR3 DNA reads TGTGCCAGCTCACCACCGGGACTGAGCTCCTACGAGCAGTACTTC. Variable domain in full (rest from reference TRBV18 and TRBJ2-7): NAGVMQNPRHLVRRRGQEARLRCSPMKGHSHVYWYRQLPEEGLKFMVYLQKENIIDESGMPKERFSAEFPKEGPSILRIQQVVRGDSAAYFCASSPPGLSSYEQYFGPGTRLTVT.

The rearrangement joins TRBV7-2 to TRBJ1-2; unclear D gene. The germline gives CDR1 SGHTA, CDR2 FQGNSA. This CDR3 contains 16 residues. The ends were cut back, 0 bases at V and 1 base at J, with 12 bases in the middle. Written as DNA, the CDR3 is TGTGCCAGCAGCTTAGCCCCCCCCTCACATAACTATGGCTACACCTTC. As protein: CASSLAPPSHNYGYTF.

The genes are TRBV25-1 and TRBJ2-5; TRBD2 might be the D (6 bases). The CDR3 spans 15 residues. V was shortened by 2 bases and J by 5 bases, with 15 bases between the two germline ends. Germline CDR1 is MGHDK and CDR2 is SYGVNS. The CDR3 here is CASSENLGGGETQYF. The CDR3 DNA reads TGTGCCAGCAGTGAAAACCTAGGTGGGGGGGAGACCCAGTACTTC.

The chain carries TRBV4-1 and TRBJ2-3; 8 bases are shared with TRBD2. Germline loops: CDR1 MGHRA, CDR2 YSYEKL. The CDR3 sequence is 16 residues long. J lost 2 bases, V lost 4 bases, and 8 bases had no gene match. The CDR3 region has the DNA TGCGCCAGCAGCCGGAGAGCGGGGGAAACCACAGATACGCAGTATTTT. It encodes CASSRRAGETTDTQYF.

The V gene is TRBV2, the J gene TRBJ1-1; a possible D gene is TRBD1 (5 bases). The length of the CDR3 is 15 residues. The germline V gene has CDR1 SNHLY and CDR2 FYNNEI. V was cut by 8 bases and J by 1 base, with 17 bases left in between. Here the CDR3 reads CASEGEAGKNTEAFF. CDR3 DNA sequence: TGTGCCAGCGAAGGGGAGGCGGGAAAGAACACTGAAGCTTTCTTT.

The chain joins TRBV4-1 to TRBJ2-6, with TRBD1 as a possible D gene (5 bases). The CDR3 extends over 15 amino acids. Trimming pared 4 bases from V and 1 base from J, leaving 8 bases between. Per the germline V gene, CDR1 is MGHRA and CDR2 is YSYEKL. The DNA of the CDR3 is TGCGCCAGCAGCCCTCAGGGATCTGGGGCCAACGTCCTGACTTTC. It translates to CASSPQGSGANVLTF.

In this sample, this clone turned up once. The chain has TRBV11-2 and TRBJ2-1, with 8 bases that match TRBD2. The CDR3 length is 17 residues. V dropped 0 bases and J dropped 4; count of bases not matched to a gene: 8. CDR1 and CDR2 from the germline V gene are SGHAT and FQNNGV. As DNA, the CDR3 is TGTGCCAGCAGCTTAGATTGTGTTAGCGGGGCATACAATGAGCAGTTCTTC. Amino acid sequence: CASSLDCVSGAYNEQFF.

The chain carries TRBV20-1 and TRBJ2-1; a possible D gene is TRBD2 (5 bases). Germline V gene data show CDR1 as DFQATT and CDR2 as SNEGSKA (reference sequence). The CDR3 runs to 11 residues. Trimming took off 3 bases at V and 9 bases at J, with 9 bases between the two ends. The CDR3 is CSASGVSEQFF. The CDR3 bases are TGCAGTGCTAGCGGGGTTAGTGAGCAGTTCTTC.

V is TRBV28 and J is TRBJ1-6; D ambiguous. The V end was cut by 7 bases, the J end by 7 bases, with 11 bases between. The CDR3 totals 13 residues. The germline gives CDR1 MDHEN, CDR2 SYDVKM. The CDR3: CASTTTRNSPLHF. CDR3 DNA sequence: TGTGCCAGCACCACCACCCGGAATTCACCCCTCCACTTT.

The chain couples TRBV5-4 to TRBJ2-5; the match to TRBD2 covers 13 bases. There are 17 residues in the CDR3. Germline assignment: CDR1 SGHNT and CDR2 YYREEE (reference sequence). With V trimmed by 4 bases and J by 5 bases, 11 bases remained unmatched. The CDR3 is CASSHACGTSGEETQYF. In DNA form, the CDR3 reads TGTGCCAGCAGCCACGCATGCGGGACTAGCGGGGAGGAGACCCAGTACTTC. Supplemented by reference TRBV5-4 and TRBJ2-5, the full variable domain reads ETGVTQSPTHLIKTRGQQVTLRCSSQSGHNTVSWYQQALGQGPQFIFQYYREEENGRGNFPPRFSGLQFPNYSSELNVNALELDDSALYLCASSHACGTSGEETQYFGPGTRLLVL.

The rearrangement links TRBV4-1 to TRBJ2-5, with 12 bases matching TRBD1. Per the germline V gene, CDR1 is MGHRA and CDR2 is YSYEKL. The V gene end was trimmed by 4 bases and the J gene end by 5 bases; junction bases not matched to a gene: 8. The CDR3 extends over 16 amino acids. CDR3: CASSPGDRGREETQYF. CDR3 nucleotide sequence: TGCGCCAGCAGCCCAGGGGACAGGGGGCGGGAGGAGACCCAGTACTTC.

The rearrangement joins TRBV10-1 to TRBJ2-7; the match to TRBD2 covers 11 bases. This CDR3 comprises 14 residues. V gave up 4 bases and J gave up 5 bases; unmatched junction bases: 4. Germline V gene sequence: CDR1 WNHNN, CDR2 SYGVQD (reference sequence). In nucleotides, the CDR3 is TGCGCCAGCAGTGGAAAGGGACTAGCGGACGAGCAGTACTTC. Translating it yields CASSGKGLADEQYF.

The chain is built from TRBV10-1 and TRBJ1-4; tentatively, D is TRBD1 (5 bases). Trimming cost V 3 bases and J 6 bases, with 11 bases left between them. There are 14 residues in the CDR3. CDR1 and CDR2 from the germline V gene are WNHNN and SYGVQD (reference sequence). For the CDR3, the DNA is TGCGCCAGCAGTGACAGGGATAGAGATGAAAAACTGTTTTTT. This sequence encodes CASSDRDRDEKLFF.

This chain links TRBV2 with TRBJ2-1, with D possibly TRBD2 on 5 matching bases. Trimming removed 7 bases at V and 14 bases at J, with 12 bases between. The CDR3 loop spans 10 amino acids. CDR1 SNHLY and CDR2 FYNNEI come from the germline V gene. The CDR3 loop reads CASNAIGEFF. The CDR3, as DNA: TGTGCCAGCAACGCGATCGGGGAGTTCTTC.

The CDR3: CASSMGGTPSNGELFF. The CDR3, as DNA: TGTGCCAGTAGTATGGGCGGGACCCCATCAAACGGGGAGCTGTTTTTT. The V call is TRBV19, the J call TRBJ2-2; tentatively, D is TRBD2 (6 bases). CDR1 and CDR2 from the germline V gene are LNHDA and SQIVND (reference sequence). The germline V and J ends were trimmed by 3 bases and 7 bases, with 18 bases remaining between them. The CDR3 is 16 residues long.

The chain carries TRBV6-5 and TRBJ2-7; the D is unclear. The CDR3 has 15 residues. The V gene lost 4 bases and the J gene lost 1 base, with 14 bases spanning the gap. The germline V gene encodes CDR1 MNHEY and CDR2 SVGAGI. CDR3: CASSSLRSPSYEQYF. The CDR3 DNA reads TGTGCCAGCAGTTCTCTCAGGTCCCCATCCTACGAGCAGTACTTC.

This rearrangement joins TRBV6-6 to TRBJ1-1, with no clear D. This CDR3 is built from 12 residues. Germline V gives CDR1 MNHNY, CDR2 SVGAGI (reference sequence). V gave up 6 bases and J gave up 6 bases, with 11 bases separating them. The CDR3 DNA is TGTGCCAGCAGCCTTGCCGGGGCTGAAGCTTTCTTT. As protein: CASSLAGAEAFF.

The CDR3 DNA sequence: TGTGCCAGCAGCTTAGACCAGGACAGAGCTTGGGTTGCCAAAAACATTCAGTACTTC. It codes for CASSLDQDRAWVAKNIQYF. The chain carries TRBV7-2 and TRBJ2-4; D possibly corresponds to TRBD1 (6 bases). The ends were cut back, 1 base at V and 1 base at J, with 20 bases in the middle. The germline CDR1 and CDR2 sequences are SGHTA and FQGNSA. This CDR3 comprises 19 residues.

The rearrangement links TRBV4-1 to TRBJ1-1; D gene ambiguous. The V end lost 0 bases, the J end lost 1 base, and 6 bases lay between the germline ends. Looked up from germline, CDR1 is MGHRA and CDR2 is YSYEKL. The CDR3 sequence is 14 residues long. This chain's CDR3 is CASSQDRPNTEAFF. DNA of the CDR3: TGCGCCAGCAGCCAAGATCGTCCGAACACTGAAGCTTTCTTT.

The V call is TRBV5-4, the J call TRBJ2-3, with a tentative D call TRBD2 (5 bases). V was shortened by 0 bases and J by 0 bases, with 11 bases between the two germline ends. Germline V gene lookup returns CDR1 SGHNT and CDR2 YYREEE (reference sequence). The CDR3 totals 16 residues. The DNA for the CDR3 is TGTGCCAGCAGCTTGGATCCCTGGACTAGCACAGATACGCAGTATTTT. Protein sequence: CASSLDPWTSTDTQYF.

With regard to this clone: At one end the junction does not follow the germline gene, possibly because of a read error. This chain joins TRBV5-4 and TRBJ2-6, with 12 bases that match TRBD1. CDR3 length: 17 amino acids. Germline CDR1 and CDR2: SGHNT and YYREEE (reference sequence). The CDR3 sequence is CASRLGQGATGANVLTF. The CDR3 bases are TGTGCCAGCAGATTGGGACAGGGGGCGACTGGGGCCAACGTCCTGACTTTC.

J is TRBJ1-1 and V is TRBV15; no clear D. In germline, CDR1 is LNHNV, CDR2 YYDKDF (reference sequence). CDR3 length equals 14 residues. Trimming stripped 0 bases from V and 3 bases from J, with 8 bases between. CDR3 sequence (DNA): TGTGCCACCAGCAGAGAAAGCGCCGACACTGAAGCTTTCTTT. Residues: CATSRESADTEAFF. Full variable domain (missing parts from reference TRBV15 and TRBJ1-1): DAMVIQNPRYQVTQFGKPVTLSCSQTLNHNVMYWYQQKSSQAPKLLFHYYDKDFNNEADTPDNFQSRRPNTSFCFLDIRSPGLGDTAMYLCATSRESADTEAFFGQGTRLTVV.